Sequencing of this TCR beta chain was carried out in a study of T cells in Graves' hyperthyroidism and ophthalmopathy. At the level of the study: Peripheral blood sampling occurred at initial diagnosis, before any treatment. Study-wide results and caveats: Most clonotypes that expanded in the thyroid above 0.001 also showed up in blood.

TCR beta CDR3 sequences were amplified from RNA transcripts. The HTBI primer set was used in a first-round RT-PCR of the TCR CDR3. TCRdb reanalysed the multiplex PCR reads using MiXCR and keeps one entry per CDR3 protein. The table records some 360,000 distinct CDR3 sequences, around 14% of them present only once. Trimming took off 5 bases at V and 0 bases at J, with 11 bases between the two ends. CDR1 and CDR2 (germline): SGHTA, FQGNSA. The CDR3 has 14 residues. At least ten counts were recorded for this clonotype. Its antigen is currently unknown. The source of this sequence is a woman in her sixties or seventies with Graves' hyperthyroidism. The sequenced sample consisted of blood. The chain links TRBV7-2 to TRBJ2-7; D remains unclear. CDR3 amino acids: CASSLRPASYEQYF. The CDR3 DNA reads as TGTGCCAGCAGCCTGAGACCAGCCTCCTACGAGCAGTACTTC.